This T cell receptor beta chain was retrieved from a study of T cell changes during pregnancy in multiple sclerosis. The protocol was immunoSEQ multiplex PCR, while the TCRdb copy is restricted to in-frame clones and leaves out a portion. Of about 39,000 clones in the sample, 90% to 95% were seen once. Per the germline V gene, CDR1 is SGHTS and CDR2 is YDEGEE. With V trimmed by 3 bases and J by 7 bases, 1 base remained unmatched. CDR3 length: 12 residues. The sequencing used CD4+ T cells from peripheral blood mononuclear cells, collected after pregnancy. The chain has TRBV5-8 and TRBJ2-5, with 9 bases aligning to TRBD1. The origin of this receptor is a female donor with multiple sclerosis, enrolled in a pregnancy study. CDR3 DNA: TGTGCCAGCAGCTCGGACAGGGGGACCCAGTACTTC. Its protein product is CASSSDRGTQYF.